Included here is one T cell receptor beta chain sequence, with context. The sample comes from a study of blood T cell repertoires in COVID-19. Study context: Whether acute or convalescent, the COVID-19 samples came from the United States, Italy and Spain.

Source study methods: Scientists estimated how many nucleated cells there were by amplifying reference gene primers. Method: immunoSEQ multiplex PCR; TCRdb's copy keeps in-frame clones and lacks some. V and J calls and clone size come straight from that table; D and trimming were deduced from the DNA. Of about 180,000 clones detected, 80% to 90% appear once; the ten largest clones hold around 9.9%. This receptor was identified in a human donor with active or convalescent COVID-19. The donor label of this sample is uncertain. The sample comprised peripheral blood.

The CDR3 loop is CASMGTLDYEQYF. The CDR3 DNA reads as TGTGCCAGCATGGGGACTTTGGACTACGAGCAGTACTTC. The rearrangement uses TRBV2 and TRBJ2-7; perhaps TRBD2 as D (6 bases). Trimming took 7 bases from V and 3 from J, leaving 13 bases between them. CDR1 and CDR2 (germline): SNHLY, FYNNEI. The CDR3 consists of 13 residues.